A selection of T cell receptor beta chains follows, all from one sample in a study of blood T cells in healthy people across ages. Each CDR3 protein gets one entry after TCRdb re-called the 5' RACE reads with MiXCR. The table shows over a million distinct CDR3 sequences, with 25% occurring only once. The sample was also linked to a second study, of T cells of mothers and their children.

Sequencing input: blood. These receptor sequences come from a girl aged 2-15 years in good health. CDR3s include the opening cysteine and the closing phenylalanine or tryptophan.

CDR3aa,v_gene,j_gene
CSFTLGGNTQYF,TRBV29-1,TRBJ2-5
CASSPGQGYTF,TRBV5-1,TRBJ1-2
CSVEGATGKYAHEQYF,TRBV29-1,TRBJ2-7
CSVEDGPVEERGTDTQYF,TRBV29-1,TRBJ2-3
CASSTGTSGKPEELFF,TRBV28,TRBJ2-2
CASSLDGIPTGELFF,TRBV7-9,TRBJ2-2
CASSLRGADTQHF,TRBV7-7,NA
CASSLSGDLRKYEQYF,TRBV11-1,NA
CASSSGAEQFF,TRBV6-5,TRBJ2-1
CASRGTVSTDTQYF,TRBV7-9,TRBJ2-3
CASSSKHGRAQETQYF,TRBV7-8,TRBJ2-5
CSARDPGTSNTEAFF,TRBV20-1,TRBJ1-1
CASSSGRARNEQFF,TRBV12-3/TRBV12-4,TRBJ2-1
CASSLIGDRGDEQFF,TRBV7-3,TRBJ2-1
CSATGLAGGREQYF,TRBV29-1,TRBJ2-7
CASSLGHSPYGEAFF,TRBV7-9,TRBJ1-1
CASMPGLAGLGEQFF,TRBV28,NA
CATSDLTNTEAFF,TRBV24-1,TRBJ1-1
CASSQDLRSTDTQYF,TRBV4-3,TRBJ2-3
CASSSVGTASSYEQYF,TRBV28,TRBJ2-7
CAISESSAESSNEQFF,TRBV10-3,NA
CASSLGKGANTDTQYF,TRBV11-2,TRBJ2-3
CASSQDPDRGQAFF,TRBV11-2,TRBJ1-1
CASSPIRGGGTDTQYF,TRBV7-8,TRBJ2-3
CASGSTGPAYGYTF,TRBV6-5,TRBJ1-2
CASSSPDSGNTIYF,TRBV5-5,TRBJ1-3
CASSELVGPRETQYF,TRBV25-1,TRBJ2-5
CSAGGGHSNTEAFF,TRBV20-1,TRBJ1-1
CASRGAGDRQQYF,TRBV6-1,TRBJ2-7
CSITAGLAGDEQYF,TRBV29-1,TRBJ2-7
CASSVLAGEKEQFF,TRBV5-1,TRBJ2-1
CASSGPPPGSQYF,TRBV2,TRBJ2-5
CAIEGGGYEQYF,TRBV10-3,NA
CASSSLENTGELFF,TRBV10-1,TRBJ2-2
CAIPGQTNEKLFF,TRBV2,TRBJ1-4
CASSSGGADYEQYF,TRBV6-1,TRBJ2-7
CSAPTGGFYGYTF,TRBV29-1,TRBJ1-2
CASRLAGSGANVLTF,TRBV7-9,TRBJ2-6
CATGGGLAGVEQFF,TRBV27,TRBJ2-1